This paragraph covers one T cell receptor (beta chain) sequence. Germline V gives CDR1 SEHNR, CDR2 FQNEAQ (reference sequence). This CDR3 is built from 12 residues. V lost 2 bases and J 4 bases, leaving 5 bases between the germline ends. This specimen belongs to a study of human T cells and chemical hapten exposure. About the research overall: Patch tests applied 0.01% DPC to the upper back, read at 6 days.

Separate cDNA molecules received unique molecular identifiers, which the library attached to them. TCRdb used MiXCR to reprocess the RACE reads, holding one entry per CDR3 protein. The repertoire includes 150,000 to 200,000 distinct CDR3 sequences, 25% to 35% of them detected once, and under 2.5% sits in the top ten. Time point defined: patch test 3, about 24 weeks after DPC sensitization. Described treatment: therapeutic diphenylcyclopropenone sensitization with weekly scalp DPC. This clonotype was sampled from a woman between 18 and 29 years old with alopecia areata. Some clones in this sample may be carry-over from other donors' samples. V is TRBV7-9 and J is TRBJ2-5; D is ambiguous. The starting material was whole blood, obtained in connection with sensitization to the hapten diphenylcyclopropenone (DPC). In DNA, the CDR3 is TGTGCCAGCAGCTTACTACCAGAGACCCAGTACTTC. It translates to CASSLLPETQYF.